Following are 5 T cell receptor beta chains from one sample sequenced in a study of OX40 agonist ivuxolimab in advanced cancers. Generated by immunoSEQ multiplex PCR, the TCRdb table keeps only in-frame clones and is missing some. Found here are more than 35,000 clones, approximately 86% of them singletons; the top ten hold over 10%. The source was CD4+ or CD8+ T cells sorted from blood, collected in a trial of the OX40 agonist ivuxolimab. These receptors were taken from an adult with an advanced solid tumor such as melanoma, head and neck, liver or kidney cancer.

CDR3: CASSLNTIYF. The DNA of the CDR3 is TGTGCCAGCAGCTTGAACACCATATATTTT. V gene TRBV5-6 combines with J gene TRBJ1-3; the D is unclear. This CDR3 contains 10 residues. V was clipped by 1 base and J by 7 bases, with 0 bases between them. Per germline, CDR1 SGHDT and CDR2 YYEEEE.

The chain couples TRBV6-5 to TRBJ2-1; a weak D match, TRBD1 (5 bases). The V gene's germline CDR1 is MNHEY and CDR2 SVGAGI. The V end was cut by 2 bases, the J end by 7 bases, with 15 bases between. There are 15 residues in the CDR3. The CDR3 DNA reads TGTGCCAGCAGTTACAAGCCGACAGCGCCGAATGAGCAGTTCTTC. Amino acid sequence: CASSYKPTAPNEQFF.

The chain has TRBV11-2 and TRBJ2-5; D possibly corresponds to TRBD2 (5 bases). Germline V lookup: CDR1 SGHAT, CDR2 FQNNGV. The CDR3 spans 11 residues. V was trimmed by 8 bases and J by 1 base, leaving 5 bases between them. In DNA, the CDR3 is TGTGCCAGCGCGGGCCAAGAGACCCAGTACTTC. As protein: CASAGQETQYF.

The V call is TRBV4-1, the J call TRBJ2-2, with D unresolved. Trimming cost V 4 bases and J 4 bases, with 4 bases left between them. This CDR3 has 12 amino acids. Germline V lookup: CDR1 MGHRA, CDR2 YSYEKL. The CDR3 sequence is CASSRSTGELFF. The CDR3 DNA reads as TGCGCCAGCAGCCGGAGCACCGGGGAGCTGTTTTTT.

The CDR3 here is CASSLGNSGNTIYF. DNA of the CDR3: TGTGCCAGCAGCTTGGGGAACTCTGGAAACACCATATATTTT. J is TRBJ1-3 and V is TRBV5-6; D gene ambiguous. CDR1 and CDR2 (germline): SGHDT, YYEEEE. This CDR3 is built from 14 residues. The V end lost 0 bases, the J end lost 0 bases, and 4 bases lay between the germline ends.